Each of the 5 T cell receptor beta chains below was sequenced from the same sample in a study of blood T cell repertoires in COVID-19. Only in-frame clones appear in the TCRdb table, and some are missing; sequencing was by immunoSEQ multiplex PCR. The data hold fewer than 450,000 clones, with about 90% observed a single time. The source material was peripheral blood. These receptors came from a woman aged 18 to 35 who had recovered from COVID-19.

V usage is TRBV7-9 and J usage is TRBJ2-1, with 14 bases aligning to TRBD2. The CDR3 runs 17 residues. J gave up 9 bases and V 5 bases, and 12 bases lay outside the gene matches. Per the germline V gene, CDR1 is SEHNR and CDR2 is FQNEAQ (reference sequence). The CDR3 DNA is TGTGCCAGCAGCAGCCGACTAGCGGGAGGGAGCCCTGTTGAGCAGTTCTTC. This translates into CASSSRLAGGSPVEQFF.

This sequence joins TRBV7-9 and TRBJ1-4; 9 bases match TRBD1. The germline CDR1 and CDR2 sequences are SEHNR and FQNEAQ (reference sequence). The V segment lost 9 bases and the J segment 8 bases; nucleotides outside the gene matches: 10. This CDR3 has 14 amino acids. This CDR3 reads CASVQGAEGEKLFF. The CDR3 DNA reads TGTGCCAGTGTACAGGGGGCGGAGGGGGAAAAACTGTTTTTT.

The chain employs TRBV5-1 and TRBJ1-3; TRBD1 is a possible D gene (6 bases). V shed 0 bases and J shed 0 bases, with 13 bases lying between them. The CDR3 totals 17 residues. Germline V gene lookup returns CDR1 SGHRS and CDR2 YFSETQ. CDR3 DNA: TGCGCCAGCAGCTTGGACGGACAGATGAGCTCTGGAAACACCATATATTTT. Amino acid sequence: CASSLDGQMSSGNTIYF.

The chain joins TRBV11-3 to TRBJ2-3; the D is unclear. Germline V CDR1 and CDR2: SGHNT, YENEEA. CDR3 length equals 13 residues. V gave up 5 bases and J gave up 6 bases, with 12 bases separating them. CDR3 DNA: TGTGCCAGCAGCGCCGGTTTGTCCGATACGCAGTATTTT. Amino acid sequence: CASSAGLSDTQYF.

J is TRBJ2-3 and V is TRBV5-4, with D possibly matching TRBD2 (6 bases). The CDR3 contains 14 residues. V gave up 3 bases and J gave up 1 base, with 9 bases separating them. Per germline, CDR1 SGHNT and CDR2 YYREEE (reference sequence). This CDR3 reads CASSSGARTDTQYF. The CDR3 bases are TGTGCCAGCAGCTCGGGAGCACGCACAGATACGCAGTATTTT.